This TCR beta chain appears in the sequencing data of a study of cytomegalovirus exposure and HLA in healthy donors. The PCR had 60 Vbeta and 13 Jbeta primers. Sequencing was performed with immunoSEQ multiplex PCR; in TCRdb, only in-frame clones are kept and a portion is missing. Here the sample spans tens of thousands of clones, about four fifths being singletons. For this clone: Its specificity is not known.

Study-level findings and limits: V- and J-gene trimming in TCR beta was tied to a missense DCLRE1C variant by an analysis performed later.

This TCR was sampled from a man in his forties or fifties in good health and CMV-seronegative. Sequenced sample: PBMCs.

The CDR3: CASRDPGLGTSEQFF. CDR3 coding DNA: TGTGCCAGCAGGGATCCGGGACTAGGGACGAGTGAGCAGTTCTTC. V and J are TRBV11-2 and TRBJ2-1; 8 bases map to TRBD2. Germline CDR1 SGHAT, CDR2 FQNNGV. The junction had 13 bases not matched to a gene; V was cut back by 6 bases and J by 9 bases. The CDR3 length is 15 residues.